This T cell receptor (beta chain) derives from a study of cytomegalovirus exposure and HLA in healthy donors. Looked up from germline, CDR1 is SEHNR and CDR2 is FQNEAQ (reference sequence). The CDR3 extends over 13 amino acids. V dropped 1 base and J dropped 6 bases, with 7 bases sitting between them. Primers: 60 Vbeta forward and 13 Jbeta reverse. Generated by immunoSEQ multiplex PCR, the TCRdb table keeps only in-frame clones and is missing some. The sample includes around 150,000 clones, just under 80% of them seen just once. This chain uses TRBV7-9 with TRBJ2-1; weak D call: TRBD2 (5 bases). Sequenced sample: PBMCs. This sequence was found in a male donor in good health and CMV-seronegative. The CDR3 DNA is TGTGCCAGCAGCTTAGGAGGGTTCAATGAGCAGTTCTTC. Translated: CASSLGGFNEQFF.